This is a list of T cell receptor beta chains from one sample in a study of T cells expressing NK-cell markers. TCRdb reprocessed the 5' RACE reads, keeping one entry per CDR3 protein, no DNA. Recorded for this sample: roughly 180,000 distinct CDR3 sequences. The sample consisted of blood T cells: a sorted CD56 or NKG2C T cell subset, CD4+ or CD8+ T cells, or bulk PBMC T cells (not recorded which). Every receptor here comes from a man aged 18-70 years in good health. Both conserved end residues are part of each CDR3.

v_gene: TRBV9
j_gene: TRBJ1-1
len: 15
CDR3aa: CASSGDRSFKTEAFF

v_gene: TRBV29-1
j_gene: TRBJ2-3
len: 15
CDR3aa: CSVVMTDRGADTQYF

v_gene: TRBV3-1
j_gene: TRBJ1-1
len: 13
CDR3aa: CASSQDPYSKAFF

v_gene: TRBV3-1
j_gene: TRBJ1-2
len: 16
CDR3aa: CASSQEYPGDNYGYTF

v_gene: TRBV13
j_gene: TRBJ2-5
len: 13
CDR3aa: CASSPGTGGTQYF

v_gene: TRBV10-3
j_gene: TRBJ2-7
len: 13
CDR3aa: CAIKAGHSYEQYF

v_gene: TRBV30
j_gene: TRBJ2-2
len: 14
CDR3aa: CACSRGADTGELFF

v_gene: TRBV9
j_gene: TRBJ1-5
len: 14
CDR3aa: CASSAWEGWQPQHF

v_gene: TRBV2
j_gene: TRBJ1-5
len: 13
CDR3aa: CASSSVSYQPQHF

v_gene: TRBV7-9
j_gene: TRBJ2-2
len: 16
CDR3aa: CASSPGGTEGIGELFF

v_gene: TRBV7-6
j_gene: TRBJ2-3
len: 16
CDR3aa: CASSPPSGGATDTQYF

v_gene: TRBV7-3
j_gene: TRBJ2-2
len: 16
CDR3aa: CASSLISGANTGELFF

v_gene: TRBV4-1
j_gene: TRBJ1-2
len: 17
CDR3aa: CASSQDIQGGEFYGYTF

v_gene: TRBV6-1
j_gene: TRBJ2-3
len: 11
CDR3aa: CAARLTPTQYF

v_gene: TRBV12-3/TRBV12-4
j_gene: TRBJ2-3
len: 13
CDR3aa: CASSLSSGHLEYF

v_gene: TRBV5-1
j_gene: TRBJ2-2
len: 14
CDR3aa: CASSLSPSTGELFF

v_gene: TRBV11-2
j_gene: TRBJ2-1
len: 21
CDR3aa: CASSFNSGEAGARDSYNEQFF

v_gene: TRBV11-2
j_gene: TRBJ2-5
len: 18
CDR3aa: CASSSSRTGTGDQETQYF

v_gene: TRBV7-2
j_gene: TRBJ2-5
len: 15
CDR3aa: CASSLARGTQETQYF

v_gene: TRBV28
j_gene: TRBJ1-1
len: 14
CDR3aa: CASNHRGGGTEAFF

v_gene: TRBV7-9
j_gene: TRBJ1-1
len: 16
CDR3aa: CASSLFQKGRDTEAFF

v_gene: TRBV27
j_gene: TRBJ2-3
len: 15
CDR3aa: CASRRDREVTDTQYF

v_gene: TRBV12-3/TRBV12-4
j_gene: TRBJ2-1
len: 16
CDR3aa: CASSPKLGETYNEQFF